Listed below are T cell receptor beta chains from one sample, sequenced in a study of beta chain features in type 1 diabetes. Sequenced by immunoSEQ multiplex PCR; TCRdb stores in-frame clones only, minus some. The table lists 350,000 to 450,000 clones, approximately 15% of them singletons. Material for sequencing was naive CD4+ T cells from blood. The receptors come from a man aged 30-40 years in good health. CDR3s include the opening cysteine and the closing phenylalanine or tryptophan.

CDR3 protein	V gene	CDR3 length
CASSLEPGTAYGYTF	TRBV5-1	15
CATRRTSVEETQYF	TRBV7-2	14
CASSLSGGGGNEQFF	TRBV28	15
CASRVSGENTGELFF	TRBV4-1	15
CASSLARRVEAFF	TRBV7-2	13
CASSLAPQETQYF	TRBV13	13
CASSQETVGTEAFF	TRBV4-3	14
CASSLLGDNSPLHF	TRBV7-2	14
CASSFWSHSSYNEQFF	TRBV5-1	16
CASSQKGLGAANEQFF	TRBV4-3	16
CSVARLASTDTQYF	TRBV29-1	14
CASSSAGGTYEQYF	TRBV13	14
CASSPLVGVRDTEAFF	TRBV14	16
CASSLRQGYNEQFF	TRBV7-2	14
CAILQLTDTQYF	TRBV6-1	12
CASRPEALTGLRNNEQFF	TRBV7-2	18
CASIRTGATNTQYF	TRBV6-1	14
CASSSSPSEQYF	TRBV5-6	12
CASSLLAKGEDTQYF	TRBV5-1	15
CASSLDRTGELFF	TRBV7-2	13
CASSYPGFEHTEAFF	TRBV6-5	15
CASSRLASTDTQYF	TRBV4-3	14
CASSQDHGRGPSNEKLFF	TRBV4-3	18
CASSQEPIRDTQYF	TRBV9	14
CASSQGGRGLYTGELFF	TRBV4-3	17
CASSSSPSILNTEAFF	TRBV7-9	16
CASSIGRQSEELFF	TRBV19	14
CASRTSAPSNEQFF	TRBV4-2	14
CASSRPTPLANYGYTF	TRBV7-9	16
CAIKGQGLGDYGYTF	TRBV10-3	15
CASSEMGQVGETQYF	TRBV2	15
CASSVVAGSYNEQFF	TRBV9	15
CAISPDTNTGELFF	TRBV10-3	14
CSASGGDTQYF	TRBV20-1	11
CASSSKDGRTSGRGYNEQFF	TRBV13	20
CASSRSSDAGYTF	TRBV25-1	13
CAWSVSDGTSGRNEQFF	TRBV30	17
CASSFSPWVNTEAFF	TRBV5-1	15
CASSSRWEQFF	TRBV11-3	11
CASSLPGQSYNEQFF	TRBV7-2	15
CASSPPNGVDYNEQFF	TRBV18	16
CASSLDFGTGFGNEQFF	TRBV5-6	17
CASRSGLGIQYF	TRBV11-2	12
CASSLSGSSYNEQFF	TRBV7-9	15
CASSTRTSGSNEQFF	TRBV7-2	15
CASSSRQGPNTGELFF	TRBV7-7	16
CASSETYNEQFF	TRBV6-1	12
CASSAKDGYNEQFF	TRBV5-4	14
CASSQDLGSGNYNEQFF	TRBV4-3	17
CSVGQGSGELFF	TRBV29-1	12
CASTNAGRTTGELFF	TRBV7-6	15
CASSLAQGYEQYF	TRBV5-1	13